This T cell receptor beta chain is drawn from a study of technical replicates of blood from a handful of donors. The J segment lost 0 bases and the V segment lost 5 bases, leaving 2 bases of the junction unmatched. This CDR3 comprises 15 residues. Germline CDR1 SEHNR, CDR2 FQNEAQ (reference sequence). Sequencing used immunoSEQ multiplex PCR; TCRdb keeps in-frame clones, though not all of them. The table shows about 83,000 clones, with under 95% occurring only once. Material for sequencing was T cells isolated from PBMCs. This clonotype was obtained from a human donor in good health. This sequence joins TRBV7-9 and TRBJ1-2; 11 bases map to TRBD1. For the CDR3, the DNA is TGTGCCAGCAGCCAGGGACAGGGGGCTAACTATGGCTACACCTTC. Encoded protein: CASSQGQGANYGYTF.